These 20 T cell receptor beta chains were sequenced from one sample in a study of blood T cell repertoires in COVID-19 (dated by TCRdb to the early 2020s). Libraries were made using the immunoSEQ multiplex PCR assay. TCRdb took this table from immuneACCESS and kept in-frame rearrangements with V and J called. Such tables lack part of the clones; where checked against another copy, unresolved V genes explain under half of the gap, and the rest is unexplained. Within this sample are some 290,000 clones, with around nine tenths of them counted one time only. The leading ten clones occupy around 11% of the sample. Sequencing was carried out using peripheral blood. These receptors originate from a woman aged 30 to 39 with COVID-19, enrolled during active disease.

DNA for the CDR3: TGTGCCAGCAGCTTGCTCGGGGGGAGCTCCTACAATGAGCAGTTCTTC. It specifies CASSLLGGSSYNEQFF. The J gene is TRBJ2-1, the V gene TRBV7-2; 7 nucleotides match TRBD2. The CDR3 consists of 16 residues. The germline V gene has CDR1 SGHTA and CDR2 FQGNSA. J gave up 0 bases and V 3 bases, and 5 bases lay outside the gene matches.

CDR3 in DNA: TGTGCCAGCGGACTCGGAGGGACAGATACGCAGTATTTT. This sequence encodes CASGLGGTDTQYF. The chain employs TRBV10-3 and TRBJ2-3, with D possibly being TRBD2 (6 bases). V lost 10 bases, J lost 3 bases, and 14 bases lay in between. The CDR3 spans 13 residues. The germline V gene has CDR1 ENHRY and CDR2 SYGVKD.

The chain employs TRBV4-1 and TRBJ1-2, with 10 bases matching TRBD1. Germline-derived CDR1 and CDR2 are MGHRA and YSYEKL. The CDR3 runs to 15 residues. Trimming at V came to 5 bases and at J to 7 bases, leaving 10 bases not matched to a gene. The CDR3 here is CASSSEPTGGSGYTF. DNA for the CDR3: TGCGCCAGCAGCTCCGAACCGACAGGGGGCAGTGGCTACACCTTC.

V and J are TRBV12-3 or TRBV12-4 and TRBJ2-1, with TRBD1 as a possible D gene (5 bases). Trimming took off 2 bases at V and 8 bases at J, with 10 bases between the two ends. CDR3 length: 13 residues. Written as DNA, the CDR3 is TGTGCCAGCAGTTTATTCGGCAGGGATGAGCAGTTCTTC. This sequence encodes CASSLFGRDEQFF.

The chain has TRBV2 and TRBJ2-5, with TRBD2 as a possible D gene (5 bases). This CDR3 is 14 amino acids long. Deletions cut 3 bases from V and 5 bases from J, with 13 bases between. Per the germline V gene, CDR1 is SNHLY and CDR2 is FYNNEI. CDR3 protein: CASSDERARETQYF. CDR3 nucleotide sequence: TGTGCCAGCAGTGATGAGAGGGCTAGGGAGACCCAGTACTTC.

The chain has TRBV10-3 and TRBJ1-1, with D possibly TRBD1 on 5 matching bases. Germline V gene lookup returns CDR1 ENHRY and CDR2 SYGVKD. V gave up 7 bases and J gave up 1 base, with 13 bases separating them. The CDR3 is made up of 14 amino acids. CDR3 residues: CAINTGLGNTEAFF. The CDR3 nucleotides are TGTGCCATCAATACAGGCCTAGGGAACACTGAAGCTTTCTTT.

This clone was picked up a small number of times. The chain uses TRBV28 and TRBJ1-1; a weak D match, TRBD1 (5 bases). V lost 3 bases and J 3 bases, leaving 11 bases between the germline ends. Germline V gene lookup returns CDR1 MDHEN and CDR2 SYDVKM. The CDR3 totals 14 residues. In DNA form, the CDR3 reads TGTGCCAGCAGTTTGCGGGGGAGGGACACTGAAGCTTTCTTT. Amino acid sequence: CASSLRGRDTEAFF.

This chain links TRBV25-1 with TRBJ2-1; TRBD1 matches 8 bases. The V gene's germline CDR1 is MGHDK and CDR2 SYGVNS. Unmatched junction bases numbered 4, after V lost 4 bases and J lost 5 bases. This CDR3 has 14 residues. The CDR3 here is CASSVTGEDNEQFF. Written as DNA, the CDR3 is TGTGCCAGCAGTGTGACAGGGGAGGACAATGAGCAGTTCTTC.

In DNA, the CDR3 is TGTGCCTGGAAGGGACAGGGTTACAATGAGCAGTTCTTC. It yields the protein CAWKGQGYNEQFF. J is TRBJ2-1 and V is TRBV30; TRBD1 matches 9 bases. Trimming took 4 bases from V and 4 from J; bases not matched to a gene: 2. This CDR3 has 13 amino acids. CDR1 is GTSNPN and CDR2 is SVGIG in the germline V gene (reference sequence).

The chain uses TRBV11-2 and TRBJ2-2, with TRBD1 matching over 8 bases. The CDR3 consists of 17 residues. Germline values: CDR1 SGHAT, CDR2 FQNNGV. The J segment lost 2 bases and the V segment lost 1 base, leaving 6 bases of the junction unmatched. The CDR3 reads CASSLGRTGINTGELFF. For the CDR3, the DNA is TGTGCCAGCAGCTTAGGCAGGACAGGGATCAACACCGGGGAGCTGTTTTTT. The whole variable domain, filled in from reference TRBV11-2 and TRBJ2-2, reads EAGVAQSPRYKIIEKRQSVAFWCNPISGHATLYWYQQILGQGPKLLIQFQNNGVVDDSQLPKDRFSAERLKGVDSTLKIQPAKLEDSAVYLCASSLGRTGINTGELFFGEGSRLTVL.

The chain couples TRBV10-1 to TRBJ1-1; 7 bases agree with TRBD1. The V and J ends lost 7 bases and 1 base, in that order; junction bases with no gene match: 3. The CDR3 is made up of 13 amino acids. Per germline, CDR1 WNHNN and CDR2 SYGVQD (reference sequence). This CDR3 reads CASNTGANTEAFF. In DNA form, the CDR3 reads TGCGCCAGCAACACAGGGGCGAACACTGAAGCTTTCTTT.

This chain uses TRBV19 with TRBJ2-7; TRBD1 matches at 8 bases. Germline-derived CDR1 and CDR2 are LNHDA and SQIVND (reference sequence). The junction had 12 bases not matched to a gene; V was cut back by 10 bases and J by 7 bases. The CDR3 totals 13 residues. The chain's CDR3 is CATRTGLGQEQYF. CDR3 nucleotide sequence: TGTGCCACCCGGACAGGGCTTGGTCAGGAGCAGTACTTC.

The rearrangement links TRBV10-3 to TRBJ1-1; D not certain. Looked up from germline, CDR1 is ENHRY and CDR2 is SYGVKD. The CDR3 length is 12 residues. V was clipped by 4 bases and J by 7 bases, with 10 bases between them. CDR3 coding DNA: TGTGCCATCAGTGCGCCGGGTCTTGAAGCTTTCTTT. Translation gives CAISAPGLEAFF.

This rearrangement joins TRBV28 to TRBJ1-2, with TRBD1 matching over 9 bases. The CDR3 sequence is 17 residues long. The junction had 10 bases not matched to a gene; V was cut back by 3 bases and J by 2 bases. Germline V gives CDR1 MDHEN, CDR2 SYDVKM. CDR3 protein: CASSFMTGGFTNYGYTF. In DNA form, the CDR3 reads TGTGCCAGCAGTTTCATGACAGGGGGATTTACCAACTATGGCTACACCTTC.

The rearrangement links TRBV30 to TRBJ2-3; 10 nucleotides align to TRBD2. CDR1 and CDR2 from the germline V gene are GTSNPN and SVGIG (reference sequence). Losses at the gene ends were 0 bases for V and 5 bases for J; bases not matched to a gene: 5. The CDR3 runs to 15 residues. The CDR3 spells CAWSVARTSGDTQYF. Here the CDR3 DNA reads TGTGCCTGGAGTGTAGCTAGGACTAGCGGAGATACGCAGTATTTT.

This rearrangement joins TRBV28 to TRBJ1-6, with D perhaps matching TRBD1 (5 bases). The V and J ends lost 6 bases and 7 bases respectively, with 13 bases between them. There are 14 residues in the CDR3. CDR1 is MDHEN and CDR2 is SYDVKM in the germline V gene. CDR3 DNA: TGTGCCAGCAGGGGACCGGGGAGGAATTCACCCCTCCACTTT. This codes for CASRGPGRNSPLHF.

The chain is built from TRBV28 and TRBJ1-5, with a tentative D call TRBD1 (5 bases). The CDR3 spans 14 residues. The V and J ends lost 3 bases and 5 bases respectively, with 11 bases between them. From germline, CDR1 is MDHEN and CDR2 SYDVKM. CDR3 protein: CASSFAGVDQPQHF. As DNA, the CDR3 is TGTGCCAGCAGTTTCGCGGGGGTGGATCAGCCCCAGCATTTT. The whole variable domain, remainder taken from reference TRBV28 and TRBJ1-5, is DVKVTQSSRYLVKRTGEKVFLECVQDMDHENMFWYRQDPGLGLRLIYFSYDVKMKEKGDIPEGYSVSREKKERFSLILESASTNQTSMYLCASSFAGVDQPQHFGDGTRLSIL.

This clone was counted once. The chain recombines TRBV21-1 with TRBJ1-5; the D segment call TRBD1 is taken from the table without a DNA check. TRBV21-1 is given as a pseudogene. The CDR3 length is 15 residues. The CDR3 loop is CASSKGHRGNQPQHF. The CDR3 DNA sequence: TGTGCCAGCAGCAAAGGCCACAGGGGCAATCAGCCCCAGCATTTT.

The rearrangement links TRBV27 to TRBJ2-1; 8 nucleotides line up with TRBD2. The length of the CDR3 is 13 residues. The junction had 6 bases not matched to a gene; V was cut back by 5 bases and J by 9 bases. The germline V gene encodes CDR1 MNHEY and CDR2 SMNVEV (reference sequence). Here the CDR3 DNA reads TGTGCCAGCAGTCTTAGCGGGATCCCTGAGCAGTTCTTC. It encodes CASSLSGIPEQFF.

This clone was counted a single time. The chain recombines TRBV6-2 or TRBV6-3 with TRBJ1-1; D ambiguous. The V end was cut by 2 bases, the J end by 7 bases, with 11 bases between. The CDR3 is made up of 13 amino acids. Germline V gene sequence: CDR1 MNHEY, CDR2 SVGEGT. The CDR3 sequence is CASSYDMVGEAFF. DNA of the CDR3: TGTGCCAGCAGTTACGACATGGTGGGTGAAGCTTTCTTT.